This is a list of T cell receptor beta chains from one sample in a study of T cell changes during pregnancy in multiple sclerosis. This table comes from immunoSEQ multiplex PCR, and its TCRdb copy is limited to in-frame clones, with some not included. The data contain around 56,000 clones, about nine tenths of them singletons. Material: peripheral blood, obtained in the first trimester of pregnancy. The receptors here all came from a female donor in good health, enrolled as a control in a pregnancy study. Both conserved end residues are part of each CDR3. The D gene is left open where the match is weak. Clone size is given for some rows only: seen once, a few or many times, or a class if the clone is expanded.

cdr3_aa: CASSVVRGVGTEAFF
d_call: .
v_call: TRBV9
clone_size: .

cdr3_aa: CASSEWTSASYEQYF
d_call: TRBD2
v_call: TRBV6-1
clone_size: .

cdr3_aa: CASITLSGRGGDTQYF
d_call: TRBD2
v_call: TRBV28
clone_size: .

cdr3_aa: CAIAGASYGYTF
d_call: .
v_call: TRBV10-3
clone_size: once

cdr3_aa: CASSPLGTGGLNSYEQYF
d_call: TRBD1
v_call: TRBV18
clone_size: .

cdr3_aa: CSVQDRGLGYTF
d_call: TRBD1
v_call: TRBV29-1
clone_size: few

cdr3_aa: CASSFYRGNQPQHF
d_call: .
v_call: TRBV6-6
clone_size: .

cdr3_aa: CASSTGLYSNQPQHF
d_call: .
v_call: TRBV19
clone_size: many

cdr3_aa: CASSPTREEGYTF
d_call: .
v_call: TRBV18
clone_size: once

cdr3_aa: CASSTGTAIEQYF
d_call: TRBD1
v_call: TRBV18
clone_size: .

cdr3_aa: CASSLARGDGDEQFF
d_call: TRBD2
v_call: TRBV7-3
clone_size: .

cdr3_aa: CASSLTVRGNSPLHF
d_call: .
v_call: TRBV7-3
clone_size: few

cdr3_aa: CASSPGTEPQHF
d_call: TRBD1
v_call: TRBV28
clone_size: .

cdr3_aa: CASSTRTGATNEKLFF
d_call: .
v_call: TRBV28
clone_size: .

cdr3_aa: CASRYPQGKQETQYF
d_call: .
v_call: TRBV28
clone_size: .

cdr3_aa: CASSFSGTGVEEQFF
d_call: TRBD1
v_call: TRBV5-1
clone_size: once

cdr3_aa: CASRETVYGYTF
d_call: .
v_call: TRBV28
clone_size: .

cdr3_aa: CSVYKGGEQYF
d_call: .
v_call: TRBV29-1
clone_size: few